This T cell receptor beta chain is drawn from a study of T-cell reconstitution after alpha-beta-depleted transplantation in children (dated by TCRdb to about 2016). About the study as a whole: Using TCR repertoire profiling, the study quantitatively followed how T-cell immune reconstitution unfolded in children after TCRalphabeta/CD19-depleted allogeneic hematopoietic cell transplantation.

This clonotype turned up a few times. Its antigen has not been determined. The input lacks base qualities; no much larger clone sits a single base away. The CDR3 starts with the cysteine, ends with the phenylalanine, and has 17 residues. Left in the record is the CDR3 DNA by itself, 51 bases read in frame from the first base. CDR1 and CDR2 are drawn from the germline V gene: SGHTA, FQGNSA. Trimming leaves V shorter by 5 bases and J shorter by 7 bases, with the junction holding 9 bases beyond the gene matches. The library relied on PCR. Instrument used: Illumina HiSeq 2500. TCR libraries were prepared with molecular barcoding, using unique molecular identifiers to normalize TCRbeta repertoire quantification. In-frame beta chains were kept once TCRdb had trimmed the public reads at Q25 with fastp and called clones with MiXCR. Every CDR3 protein is listed once, alongside the most common genes and DNA of its rows. This sample holds some 220,000 distinct CDR3 sequences; approximately 9% were observed only once. The ten largest clones represent around 6.2% of the sample.

Sequenced here: PBMCs from the stem cell graft donor, sampled from the stem cell graft. The sequence was obtained from a human donor who donated a stem cell graft to a child with acute lymphoblastic leukemia. This chain is built from TRBV7-2 and TRBJ2-1; the central 15 bases match TRBD2. The CDR3 protein: CASSRRTSGGANNEQFF. The DNA sequence follows: TGTGCCAGCAGCCGACGGACTAGCGGGGGGGCCAATAATGAGCAGTTCTTC.